Listed below are T cell receptor beta chains from one sample, sequenced in a study of T cell responses to AZD1222 COVID-19 vaccine. The table came from immunoSEQ multiplex PCR; TCRdb's copy has only in-frame clones and leaves some out. Found here are just under 95,000 clones, over 75% of them singletons; the top ten hold roughly 10%. The sequences come from peripheral blood, collected on day 0 of AZD1222 vaccination. The source of these receptors is an adult in good health. The CDR3 runs from the conserved cysteine through the conserved F or W. The D gene is left open where the match is weak. Expanded clones get a size class; other rows say once, few or many, or leave the size out.

j_call: TRBJ2-7
clone_size: NA
v_call: TRBV7-6
d_call: TRBD1
cdr3_aa: CASSLGTGGPYEQYF
cdr3_nt: TGTGCCAGCAGCTTAGGGACAGGGGGTCCCTACGAGCAGTACTTC

j_call: TRBJ2-3
clone_size: NA
v_call: TRBV6-5
d_call: NA
cdr3_aa: CASSSTDTQYF
cdr3_nt: TGTGCCAGCAGTTCCACAGATACGCAGTATTTT

j_call: TRBJ1-2
clone_size: NA
v_call: TRBV19
d_call: NA
cdr3_aa: CASSLSPGPRGDGYTF
cdr3_nt: TGTGCCAGTTCTCTCTCCCCCGGACCCCGAGGGGATGGCTACACCTTC

j_call: TRBJ2-5
clone_size: NA
v_call: TRBV6-5
d_call: TRBD2
cdr3_aa: CASSRSGAVQETQYF
cdr3_nt: TGTGCCAGCAGTCGGAGCGGGGCGGTACAAGAGACCCAGTACTTC

j_call: TRBJ1-1
clone_size: NA
v_call: TRBV6-2/TRBV6-3
d_call: NA
cdr3_aa: CASSPPGKLGTEAFF
cdr3_nt: TGTGCCAGCAGCCCCCCGGGGAAGCTCGGCACTGAAGCTTTCTTT

j_call: TRBJ1-2
clone_size: NA
v_call: TRBV27
d_call: NA
cdr3_aa: CASSLSIQYGYTF
cdr3_nt: TGTGCCAGCAGTTTATCGATACAGTATGGCTACACCTTC

j_call: TRBJ2-7
clone_size: NA
v_call: TRBV3-1/TRBV3-2
d_call: NA
cdr3_aa: CASSTRAYEQYF
cdr3_nt: TGTGCCAGCAGTACCAGGGCCTACGAGCAGTACTTC

j_call: TRBJ1-3
clone_size: NA
v_call: TRBV28
d_call: TRBD1
cdr3_aa: CASSVQGAGSGNTIYF
cdr3_nt: TGTGCCAGCAGTGTACAGGGGGCAGGCTCTGGAAACACCATATATTTT

j_call: TRBJ2-2
clone_size: medium-sized
v_call: TRBV7-3
d_call: NA
cdr3_aa: CASSSIRGTGELFF
cdr3_nt: TGTGCCAGCAGCTCAATCCGCGGCACCGGGGAGCTGTTTTTT

j_call: TRBJ1-4
clone_size: NA
v_call: TRBV18
d_call: NA
cdr3_aa: CASSRLSPSGQDNEKLFF
cdr3_nt: TGTGCCAGCAGTCGCCTCTCCCCCTCGGGGCAGGATAATGAAAAACTGTTTTTT

j_call: TRBJ1-5
clone_size: NA
v_call: TRBV6-5
d_call: TRBD1
cdr3_aa: CASVHRGDSNQPQHF
cdr3_nt: TGTGCCAGCGTACACAGGGGGGATAGCAATCAGCCCCAGCATTTT

j_call: TRBJ2-1
clone_size: NA
v_call: TRBV5-1
d_call: NA
cdr3_aa: CASSSPERSYNEQFF
cdr3_nt: TGCGCCAGCAGCTCACCTGAAAGGTCCTACAATGAGCAGTTCTTC

j_call: TRBJ1-4
clone_size: NA
v_call: TRBV28
d_call: NA
cdr3_aa: CASSLTEKLFF
cdr3_nt: TGTGCCAGCAGTTTAACGGAAAAACTGTTTTTT

j_call: TRBJ2-3
clone_size: once
v_call: TRBV14
d_call: TRBD2
cdr3_aa: CASSLGRTSGSSDTQYF
cdr3_nt: TGTGCCAGCAGCCTCGGGCGGACTAGCGGGAGTTCAGATACGCAGTATTTT

j_call: TRBJ1-6
clone_size: NA
v_call: TRBV6-5
d_call: TRBD1
cdr3_aa: CASSVDRNNSPLHF
cdr3_nt: TGTGCCAGCAGCGTGGACAGGAATAATTCACCCCTCCACTTT

j_call: TRBJ1-2
clone_size: NA
v_call: TRBV5-4
d_call: TRBD1
cdr3_aa: CASSLTGFGYTF
cdr3_nt: TGTGCCAGCAGCCTGACAGGGTTTGGCTACACCTTC

j_call: TRBJ1-1
clone_size: NA
v_call: TRBV23-1
d_call: TRBD1
cdr3_aa: CASSLCPGQGGPEAFF
cdr3_nt: TGCGCCAGCAGTCTCTGCCCGGGACAGGGAGGTCCTGAAGCTTTCTTT

j_call: TRBJ1-1
clone_size: NA
v_call: TRBV6-1
d_call: NA
cdr3_aa: CASSEGSPPQGNTEAFF
cdr3_nt: TGTGCCAGCAGTGAAGGAAGCCCCCCACAGGGTAACACTGAAGCTTTCTTT

j_call: TRBJ1-2
clone_size: once
v_call: TRBV5-1
d_call: NA
cdr3_aa: CASSLVVEGGGYTF
cdr3_nt: TGCGCCAGCAGCTTGGTAGTGGAAGGAGGCGGCTACACCTTC

j_call: TRBJ1-6
clone_size: NA
v_call: TRBV5-1
d_call: NA
cdr3_aa: CASSLDMQRNSPLHF
cdr3_nt: TGCGCCAGCAGCTTGGACATGCAACGAAATTCACCCCTCCACTTT

j_call: TRBJ2-5
clone_size: NA
v_call: TRBV27
d_call: TRBD2
cdr3_aa: CASSLFPGLAGGHQETQYF
cdr3_nt: TGTGCCAGCAGTTTATTCCCGGGACTAGCGGGGGGCCATCAAGAGACCCAGTACTTC

j_call: TRBJ2-5
clone_size: NA
v_call: TRBV5-1
d_call: TRBD2
cdr3_aa: CASSLMTSGRERGETQYF
cdr3_nt: TGCGCCAGCAGCTTGATGACTAGCGGGAGGGAGCGGGGAGAGACCCAGTACTTC

j_call: TRBJ1-4
clone_size: NA
v_call: TRBV6-5
d_call: TRBD1
cdr3_aa: CASSYSGTATNEKLFF
cdr3_nt: TGTGCCAGCAGTTACTCGGGGACAGCAACTAATGAAAAACTGTTTTTT

j_call: TRBJ1-2
clone_size: NA
v_call: TRBV5-1
d_call: TRBD1
cdr3_aa: CASSPQGGPAGGYTF
cdr3_nt: TGCGCCAGCAGCCCACAGGGGGGCCCGGCGGGTGGCTACACCTTC